This T cell receptor (beta chain) was recorded in a study of T cells in Graves' hyperthyroidism and ophthalmopathy. Regarding the study as a whole: From stable hyperthyroidism, ophthalmopathy was set apart by a 13 V-J model.

As concerns this clonotype: Its antigen is not identified.

Each person with ophthalmopathy scored at least 3 on the Clinical Activity Score, reached NOSPECS grade 4 or higher, and had been ill under 3 months. Regions amplified from RNA transcripts were the TCR beta CDR3 regions. The HTBI set primed first-round TCR CDR3 RT-PCR. MiXCR, run by TCRdb on the multiplex PCR reads, gives a single entry per CDR3 protein. The table has under 550,000 distinct CDR3 sequences, just under 20% seen once. Specimen: blood. The receptor's source is a man between 35 and 55 years old with Graves' ophthalmopathy.

The CDR3: CASSLTGVNQPQHF. The CDR3 region has the DNA TGTGCCAGCAGCTTAACAGGGGTCAATCAGCCCCAGCATTTT. The chain combines TRBV7-3 with TRBJ1-5, with a tentative D call TRBD1 (5 bases). The V gene's germline CDR1 is SGHTA and CDR2 FQGTGA. The CDR3 covers 14 residues. The V and J ends lost 0 bases and 3 bases respectively, with 6 bases between them.